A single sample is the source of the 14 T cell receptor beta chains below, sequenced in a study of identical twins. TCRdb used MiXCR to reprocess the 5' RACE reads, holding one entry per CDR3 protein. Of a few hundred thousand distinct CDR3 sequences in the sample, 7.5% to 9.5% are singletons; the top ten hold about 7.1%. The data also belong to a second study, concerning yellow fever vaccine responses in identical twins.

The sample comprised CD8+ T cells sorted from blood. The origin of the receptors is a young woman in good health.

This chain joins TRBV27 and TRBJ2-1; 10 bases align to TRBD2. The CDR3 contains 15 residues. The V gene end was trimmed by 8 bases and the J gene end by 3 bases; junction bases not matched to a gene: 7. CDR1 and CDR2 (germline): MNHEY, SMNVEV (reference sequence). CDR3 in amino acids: CASGRLAGNYNEQFF. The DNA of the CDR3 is TGTGCCAGCGGAAGACTAGCGGGTAACTACAATGAGCAGTTCTTC.

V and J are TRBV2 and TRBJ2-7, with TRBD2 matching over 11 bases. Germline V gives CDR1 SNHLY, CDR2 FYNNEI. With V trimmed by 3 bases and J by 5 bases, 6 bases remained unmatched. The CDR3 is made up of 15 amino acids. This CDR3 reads CASSELAGGRHEQYF. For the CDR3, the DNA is TGTGCCAGCAGTGAGTTAGCGGGGGGGCGCCACGAGCAGTACTTC.

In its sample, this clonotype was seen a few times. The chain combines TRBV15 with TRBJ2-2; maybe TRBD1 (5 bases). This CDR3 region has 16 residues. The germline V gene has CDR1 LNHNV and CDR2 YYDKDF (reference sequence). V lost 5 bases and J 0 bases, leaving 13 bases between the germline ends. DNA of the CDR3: TGTGCCACCAGCGGCCACAGGAAATCGAACACCGGGGAGCTGTTTTTT. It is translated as CATSGHRKSNTGELFF.

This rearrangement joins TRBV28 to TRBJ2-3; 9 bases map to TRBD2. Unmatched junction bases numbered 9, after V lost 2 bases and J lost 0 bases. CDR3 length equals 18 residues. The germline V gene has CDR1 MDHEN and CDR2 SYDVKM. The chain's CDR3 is CASSLGLLAGLSTDTQYF. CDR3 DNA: TGTGCCAGCAGTTTAGGGCTTCTAGCGGGACTTAGCACAGATACGCAGTATTTT.

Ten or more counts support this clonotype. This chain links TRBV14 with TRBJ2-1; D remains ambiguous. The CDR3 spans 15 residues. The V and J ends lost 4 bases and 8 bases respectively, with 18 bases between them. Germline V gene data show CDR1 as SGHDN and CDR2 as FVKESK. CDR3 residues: CASSRKNHPPDEQFF. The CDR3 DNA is TGTGCCAGCAGCCGGAAGAACCACCCTCCCGATGAGCAGTTCTTC.

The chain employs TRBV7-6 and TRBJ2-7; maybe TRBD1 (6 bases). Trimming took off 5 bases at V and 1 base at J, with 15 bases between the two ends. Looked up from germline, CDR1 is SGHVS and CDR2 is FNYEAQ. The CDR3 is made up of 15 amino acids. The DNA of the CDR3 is TGTGCCAGCAGCCCACCCCATCAGGGGTCCTACGAGCAGTACTTC. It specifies CASSPPHQGSYEQYF.

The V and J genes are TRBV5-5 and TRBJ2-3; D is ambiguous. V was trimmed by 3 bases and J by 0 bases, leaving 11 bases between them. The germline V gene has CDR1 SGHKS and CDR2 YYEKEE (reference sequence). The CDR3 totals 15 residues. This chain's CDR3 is CASSWTRSSTDTQYF. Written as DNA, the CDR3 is TGTGCCAGCAGCTGGACCAGGTCTAGCACAGATACGCAGTATTTT.

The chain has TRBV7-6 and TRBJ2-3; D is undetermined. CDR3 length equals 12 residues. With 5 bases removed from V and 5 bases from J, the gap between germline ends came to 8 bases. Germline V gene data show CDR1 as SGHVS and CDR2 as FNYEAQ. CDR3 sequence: CASSDPQDTQYF. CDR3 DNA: TGTGCCAGCAGCGATCCTCAAGATACGCAGTATTTT.

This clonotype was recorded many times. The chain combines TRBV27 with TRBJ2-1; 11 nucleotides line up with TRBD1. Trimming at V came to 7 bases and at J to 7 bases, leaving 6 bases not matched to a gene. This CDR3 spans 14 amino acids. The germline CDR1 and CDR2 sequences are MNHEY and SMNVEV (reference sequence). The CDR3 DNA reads TGTGCCAGCAAGGGGACAGGGGGTTTTAATGAGCAGTTCTTC. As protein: CASKGTGGFNEQFF.

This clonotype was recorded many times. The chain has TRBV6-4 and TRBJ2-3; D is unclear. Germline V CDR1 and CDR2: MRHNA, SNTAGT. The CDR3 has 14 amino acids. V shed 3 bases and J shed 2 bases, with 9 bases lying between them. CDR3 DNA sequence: TGTGCCAGCAGTGAGTCGGCAACCACAGATACGCAGTATTTT. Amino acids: CASSESATTDTQYF.

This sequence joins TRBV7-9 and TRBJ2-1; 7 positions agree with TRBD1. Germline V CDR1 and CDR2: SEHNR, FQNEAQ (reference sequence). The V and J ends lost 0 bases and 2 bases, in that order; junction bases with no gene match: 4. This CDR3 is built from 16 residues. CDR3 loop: CASSLAGTVAYNEQFF. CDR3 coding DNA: TGTGCCAGCAGCTTAGCCGGGACAGTCGCCTACAATGAGCAGTTCTTC.

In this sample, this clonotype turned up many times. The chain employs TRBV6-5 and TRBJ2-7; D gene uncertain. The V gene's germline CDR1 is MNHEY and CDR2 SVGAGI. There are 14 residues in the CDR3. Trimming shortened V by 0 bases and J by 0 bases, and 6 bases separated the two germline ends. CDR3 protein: CASSYSVSSYEQYF. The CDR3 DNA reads TGTGCCAGCAGTTACTCCGTGAGCTCCTACGAGCAGTACTTC.

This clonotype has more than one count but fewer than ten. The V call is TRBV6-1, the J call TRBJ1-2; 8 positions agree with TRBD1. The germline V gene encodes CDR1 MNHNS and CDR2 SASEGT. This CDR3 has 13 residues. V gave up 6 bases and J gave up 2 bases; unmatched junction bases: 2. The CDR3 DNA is TGTGCCAGCAGGGGACAGGAAAACTATGGCTACACCTTC. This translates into CASRGQENYGYTF.

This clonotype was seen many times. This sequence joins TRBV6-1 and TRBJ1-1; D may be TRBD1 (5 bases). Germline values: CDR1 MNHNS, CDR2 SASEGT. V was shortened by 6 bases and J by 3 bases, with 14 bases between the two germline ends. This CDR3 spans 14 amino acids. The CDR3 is CASRQERGYTEAFF. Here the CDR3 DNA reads TGTGCCAGCAGACAGGAGAGGGGATACACTGAAGCTTTCTTT.